Listed below are T cell receptor beta chains from one sample, sequenced in a study of OX40 agonist ivuxolimab in advanced cancers. Clones were sequenced by immunoSEQ multiplex PCR, and TCRdb holds only the in-frame ones, with some missing. Of more than 50,000 clones in the sample, roughly 89% were seen once. This specimen was CD4+ or CD8+ T cells sorted from blood, taken in a trial of the OX40 agonist ivuxolimab. These receptors came from an adult with an advanced solid tumor such as melanoma, head and neck, liver or kidney cancer. The CDR3 runs from the conserved cysteine through the conserved F or W. The D gene is left open where the match is weak. Some rows have no size entry. The others give once, few or many, or a class for an expanded clone.

j_call d_call clone_size v_call cdr3_aa cdr3_nt
TRBJ2-7 TRBD1 - TRBV7-8 CASNLRDSTYEQYF TGTGCCAGCAACCTCCGGGACAGCACCTACGAGCAGTACTTC
TRBJ2-5 - - TRBV28 CASSPPFREETQYF TGTGCCAGCAGTCCCCCCTTCAGAGAAGAGACCCAGTACTTC
TRBJ1-4 - few TRBV6-5 CASSYDSNGKLFF TGTGCCAGCAGTTACGATAGTAACGGAAAACTGTTTTTT
TRBJ2-4 - - TRBV19 CASSFGPGPIQYF TGTGCCAGTAGTTTCGGACCCGGACCCATTCAGTACTTC
TRBJ2-3 TRBD2 - TRBV11-2 CASSPSGGAGDTQYF TGTGCCAGCAGCCCTAGCGGGGGGGCCGGAGATACGCAGTATTTT
TRBJ1-1 - - TRBV7-6 CASSLVGGEAFF TGTGCCAGCAGCTTAGTCGGCGGGGAGGCTTTCTTT
TRBJ1-1 - once TRBV27 CASSWTGYTEAFF TGTGCCAGCAGTTGGACGGGCTACACTGAAGCTTTCTTT
TRBJ1-1 - - TRBV7-3 CASSLTARGNTEAFF TGTGCCAGCAGCTTAACAGCCAGGGGGAACACTGAAGCTTTCTTT
TRBJ1-6 - - TRBV4-1 CASSQGPSSYNSPLHF TGCGCCAGCAGCCAAGGACCGAGCTCCTATAATTCACCCCTCCATTTT
TRBJ2-7 - - TRBV2 CASRHVFAPYEQYF TGTGCCAGCAGGCACGTCTTTGCACCCTACGAGCAGTACTTC
TRBJ2-7 - once TRBV5-1 CASSLSLGGYEQYF TGCGCCAGCAGCTTAAGTTTGGGGGGCTACGAGCAGTACTTC
TRBJ2-3 - - TRBV6-1 CASSVRPTVDTQYF TGTGCCAGCAGTGTTCGTCCGACCGTAGATACGCAGTATTTT
TRBJ2-7 - - TRBV18 CASSPQIDTYEQYF TGTGCCAGCTCACCTCAGATAGACACCTACGAGCAGTACTTC
TRBJ2-7 - - TRBV19 CASSMSQSSYEQYF TGTGCCAGTAGTATGTCCCAGAGCTCCTACGAGCAGTACTTC
TRBJ2-5 - - TRBV19 CASSILASQETQYF TGTGCCAGTAGTATTCTTGCCAGCCAAGAGACCCAGTACTTC
TRBJ2-7 - few TRBV20-1 CSASPEQYF TGCAGTGCTAGCCCCGAGCAGTACTTC
TRBJ2-1 TRBD2 few TRBV7-9 CASSRTVNSGGVTYNEQFF TGTGCCAGCAGCCGGACCGTGAATAGCGGGGGGGTAACCTACAATGAGCAGTTCTTC
TRBJ2-3 TRBD2 - TRBV29-1 CSVDGLAGLITTQYF TGCAGCGTTGACGGGCTAGCGGGACTAATTACGACGCAGTATTTT
TRBJ2-7 TRBD1 - TRBV27 CASSLNSGDRGTYEQYF TGTGCCAGCAGTTTAAATTCTGGGGACAGGGGAACCTACGAGCAGTACTTC
TRBJ2-3 TRBD2 - TRBV6-5 CASRTSPLADTQYF TGTGCCAGCCGGACTAGTCCCCTCGCGGATACGCAGTATTTT
TRBJ2-3 - - TRBV19 CASGVIHTDTQYF TGTGCCAGTGGAGTGATTCACACAGATACGCAGTATTTT
TRBJ1-1 - - TRBV7-3 CASSLRDRGPLTEAFF TGTGCCAGCAGCTTACGAGACCGGGGTCCTCTCACTGAAGCTTTCTTT
TRBJ2-7 - - TRBV5-1 CASSLGMSYEQYF TGCGCCAGCAGCTTGGGCATGTCCTACGAGCAGTACTTC
TRBJ1-1 - - TRBV7-9 CASSLGMGAIEAFF TGTGCCAGCAGCTTAGGTATGGGGGCCATTGAAGCTTTCTTT
TRBJ2-7 - - TRBV7-9 CASSRRRGQKVYEQYF TGTGCCAGCAGCCGACGACGCGGACAGAAAGTCTACGAGCAGTACTTC
TRBJ1-2 - - TRBV9 CASRGEASNYGYTF TGTGCCAGCAGGGGTGAGGCCTCTAACTATGGCTACACCTTC
TRBJ2-7 - - TRBV10-2 CASRGPTVSPDEQYF TGCGCCAGCAGAGGCCCGACGGTTAGCCCTGACGAGCAGTACTTC
TRBJ2-7 TRBD1 - TRBV10-1 CASSEFGTGYYEQYF TGCGCCAGCAGTGAGTTTGGGACAGGGTACTACGAGCAGTACTTC
TRBJ1-1 - - TRBV27 CASLSGPMAFF TGTGCCAGCCTTTCTGGCCCGATGGCTTTCTTT
TRBJ1-4 TRBD1 few TRBV4-2 CASSQEQGYNEKLFF TGTGCCAGCAGCCAAGAACAGGGGTATAATGAAAAACTGTTTTTT
TRBJ2-7 TRBD2 - TRBV6-1 CASSEAGLAGGYYEQYF TGTGCCAGCAGTGAAGCGGGACTAGCGGGGGGGTATTACGAGCAGTACTTC
TRBJ1-1 - few TRBV6-1 CASSGTVYTEAFF TGTGCCAGCAGTGGGACCGTCTACACTGAAGCTTTCTTT
TRBJ2-7 - once TRBV5-6 CASSLASGQAVYEQYF TGTGCCAGCAGCTTGGCCTCCGGCCAGGCAGTCTACGAGCAGTACTTC
TRBJ2-5 TRBD1 - TRBV5-1 CASSFGTGQETQYF TGCGCCAGCAGCTTCGGGACAGGCCAAGAGACCCAGTACTTC
TRBJ2-7 - - TRBV7-9 CASSAQTATYEQYF TGTGCCAGCAGCGCACAAACAGCAACCTACGAGCAGTACTTC
TRBJ2-7 - - TRBV28 CASRPLGADYEQYF TGTGCCAGCAGACCCCTTGGGGCCGACTACGAGCAATACTTC
TRBJ2-2 - - TRBV7-3 CASSLQGPMTGELFF TGTGCCAGCAGCCTACAGGGCCCCATGACCGGGGAGCTGTTTTTT
TRBJ1-1 - - TRBV5-6 CASSLGLMAEAFF TGTGCCAGCAGCCTCGGGCTAATGGCTGAAGCTTTCTTT
TRBJ2-7 - - TRBV27 CASSSPYEQYF TGTGCCAGCAGTTCTCCCTACGAGCAGTACTTC